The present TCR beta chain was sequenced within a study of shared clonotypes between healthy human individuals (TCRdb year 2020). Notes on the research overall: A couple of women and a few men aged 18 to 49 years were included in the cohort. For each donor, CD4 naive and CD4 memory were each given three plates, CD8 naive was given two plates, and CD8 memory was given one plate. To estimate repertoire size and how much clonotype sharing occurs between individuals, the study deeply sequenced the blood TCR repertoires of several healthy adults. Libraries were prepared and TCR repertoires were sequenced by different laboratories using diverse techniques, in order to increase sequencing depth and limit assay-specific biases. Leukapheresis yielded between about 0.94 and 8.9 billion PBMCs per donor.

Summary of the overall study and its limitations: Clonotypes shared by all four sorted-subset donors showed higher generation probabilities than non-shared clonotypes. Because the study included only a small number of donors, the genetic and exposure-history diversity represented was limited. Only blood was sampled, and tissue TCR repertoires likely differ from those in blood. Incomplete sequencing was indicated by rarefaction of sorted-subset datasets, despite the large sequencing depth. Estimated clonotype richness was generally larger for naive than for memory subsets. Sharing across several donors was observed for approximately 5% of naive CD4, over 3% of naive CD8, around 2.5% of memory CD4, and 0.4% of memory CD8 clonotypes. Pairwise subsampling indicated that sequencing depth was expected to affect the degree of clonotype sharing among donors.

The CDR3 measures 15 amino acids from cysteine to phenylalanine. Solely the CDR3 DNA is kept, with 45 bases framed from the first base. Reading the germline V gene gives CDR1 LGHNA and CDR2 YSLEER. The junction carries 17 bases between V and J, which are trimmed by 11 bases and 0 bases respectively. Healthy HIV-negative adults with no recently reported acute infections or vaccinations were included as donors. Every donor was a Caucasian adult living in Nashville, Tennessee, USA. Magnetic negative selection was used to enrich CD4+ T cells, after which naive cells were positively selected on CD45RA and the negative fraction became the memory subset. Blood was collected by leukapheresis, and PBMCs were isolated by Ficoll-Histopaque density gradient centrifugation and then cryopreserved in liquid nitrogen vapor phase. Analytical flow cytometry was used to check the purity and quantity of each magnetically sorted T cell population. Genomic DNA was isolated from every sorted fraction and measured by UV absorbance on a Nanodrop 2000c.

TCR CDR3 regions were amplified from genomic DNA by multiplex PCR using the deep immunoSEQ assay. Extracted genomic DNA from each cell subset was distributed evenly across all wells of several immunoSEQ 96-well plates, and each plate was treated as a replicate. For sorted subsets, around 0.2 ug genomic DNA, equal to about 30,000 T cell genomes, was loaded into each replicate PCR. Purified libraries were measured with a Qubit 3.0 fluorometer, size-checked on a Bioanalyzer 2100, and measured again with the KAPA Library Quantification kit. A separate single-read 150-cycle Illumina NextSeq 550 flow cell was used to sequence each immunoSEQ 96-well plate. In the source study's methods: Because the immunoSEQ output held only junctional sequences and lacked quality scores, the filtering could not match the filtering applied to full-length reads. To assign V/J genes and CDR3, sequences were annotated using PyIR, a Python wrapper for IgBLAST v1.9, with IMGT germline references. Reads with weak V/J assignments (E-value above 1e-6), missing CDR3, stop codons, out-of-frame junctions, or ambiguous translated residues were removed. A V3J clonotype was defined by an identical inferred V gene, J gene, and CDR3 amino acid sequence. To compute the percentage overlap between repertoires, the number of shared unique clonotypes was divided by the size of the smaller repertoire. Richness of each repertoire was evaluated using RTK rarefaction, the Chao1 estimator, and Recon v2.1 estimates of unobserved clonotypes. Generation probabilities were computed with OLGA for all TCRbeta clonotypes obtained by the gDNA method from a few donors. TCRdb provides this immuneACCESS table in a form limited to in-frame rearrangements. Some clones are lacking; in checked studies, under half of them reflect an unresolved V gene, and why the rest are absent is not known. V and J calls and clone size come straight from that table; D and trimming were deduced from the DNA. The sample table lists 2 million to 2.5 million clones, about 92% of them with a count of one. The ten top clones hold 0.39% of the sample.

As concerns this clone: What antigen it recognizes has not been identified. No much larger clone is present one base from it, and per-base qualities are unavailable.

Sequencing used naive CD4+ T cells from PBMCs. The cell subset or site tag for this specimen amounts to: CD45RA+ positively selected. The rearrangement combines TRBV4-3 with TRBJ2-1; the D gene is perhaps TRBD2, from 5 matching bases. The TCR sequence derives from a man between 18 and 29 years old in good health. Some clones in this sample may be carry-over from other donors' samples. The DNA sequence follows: TGCGCCTCCTCGAGGGATCCAACCTCCTACAATGAGCAGTTCTTC. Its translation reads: CASSRDPTSYNEQFF.